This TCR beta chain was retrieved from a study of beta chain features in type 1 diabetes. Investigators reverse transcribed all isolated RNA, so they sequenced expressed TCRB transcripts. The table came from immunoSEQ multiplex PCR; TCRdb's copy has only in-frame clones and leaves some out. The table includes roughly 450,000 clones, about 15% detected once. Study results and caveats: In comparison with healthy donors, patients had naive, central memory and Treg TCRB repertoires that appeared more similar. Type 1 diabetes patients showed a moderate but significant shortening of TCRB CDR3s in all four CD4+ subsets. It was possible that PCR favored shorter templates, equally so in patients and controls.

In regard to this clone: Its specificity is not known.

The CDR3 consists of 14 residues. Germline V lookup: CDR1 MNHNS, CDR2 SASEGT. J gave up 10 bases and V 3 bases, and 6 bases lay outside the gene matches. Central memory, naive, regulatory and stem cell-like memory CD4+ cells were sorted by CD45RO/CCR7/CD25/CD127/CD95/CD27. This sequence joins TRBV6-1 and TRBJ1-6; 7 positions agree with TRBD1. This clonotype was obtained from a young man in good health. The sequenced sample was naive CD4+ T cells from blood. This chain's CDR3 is CASSDTGAKSPLHF. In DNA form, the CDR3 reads TGTGCCAGCAGTGACACAGGGGCTAAGTCACCCCTCCACTTT.